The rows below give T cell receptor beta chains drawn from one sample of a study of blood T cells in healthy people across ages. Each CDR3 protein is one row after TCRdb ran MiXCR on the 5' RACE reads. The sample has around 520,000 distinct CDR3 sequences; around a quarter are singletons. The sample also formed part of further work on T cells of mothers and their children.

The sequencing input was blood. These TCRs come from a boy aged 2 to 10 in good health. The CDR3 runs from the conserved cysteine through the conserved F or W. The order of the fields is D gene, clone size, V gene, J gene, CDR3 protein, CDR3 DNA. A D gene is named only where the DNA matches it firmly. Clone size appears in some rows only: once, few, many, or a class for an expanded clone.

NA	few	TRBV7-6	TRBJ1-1	CASSLSSFGSGGRNTEAFF	TGTGCCAGCAGCTTAAGCAGCTTCGGTTCCGGAGGGAGGAACACTGAAGCTTTCTTT
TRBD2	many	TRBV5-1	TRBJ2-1	CASSLVLAGGYNEQFF	TGCGCCAGCAGCCTCGTCCTAGCGGGGGGTTACAATGAGCAGTTCTTC
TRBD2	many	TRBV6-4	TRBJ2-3	CASSDSTSGGADTQYF	TGTGCCAGCAGTGACTCGACTAGCGGTGGGGCAGATACGCAGTATTTT
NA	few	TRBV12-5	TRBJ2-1	CASGPYWNELYF	TGTGCTAGTGGTCCATATTGGAACGAGCTGTACTTC
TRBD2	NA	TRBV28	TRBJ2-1	CASSLLAGSSTPSYNEQFF	TGTGCCAGCAGTTTACTAGCGGGGAGTTCCACCCCGTCCTACAATGAGCAGTTCTTC
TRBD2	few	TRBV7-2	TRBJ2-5	CASSSGLAPMRETQYF	TGTGCCAGCAGCAGCGGACTAGCACCTATGAGAGAGACCCAGTACTTC
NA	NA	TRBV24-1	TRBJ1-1	CATSGGNTEAFF	TGTGCCACCAGTGGGGGGAACACTGAAGCTTTCTTT
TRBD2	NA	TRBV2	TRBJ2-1	CASSEAGTTPHEQFF	TGTGCCAGCAGTGAAGCGGGGACTACTCCGCATGAGCAGTTCTTC
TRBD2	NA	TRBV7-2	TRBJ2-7	CASSFSGRTYEQYF	TGTGCCAGCAGCTTTAGCGGGAGGACCTACGAGCAGTACTTC
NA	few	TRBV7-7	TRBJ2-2	CASSSHRSSGELFF	TGTGCTAGCAGCTCGCACAGGTCTTCCGGGGAGCTGTTTTTT
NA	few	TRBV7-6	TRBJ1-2	CASSPGVSGGYTF	TGTGCCAGCAGCCCGGGGGTGTCTGGCGGCTACACCTTC
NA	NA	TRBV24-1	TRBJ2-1	CATSDSPLAFPDNEQFF	TGTGCCACCAGTGATTCCCCGCTCGCCTTCCCTGACAATGAGCAGTTCTTC
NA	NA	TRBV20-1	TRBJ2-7	CSANGRSTYEQYF	TGCAGTGCTAACGGGCGATCCACCTACGAGCAGTACTTC
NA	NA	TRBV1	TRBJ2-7	CTSSQGVRGPSYEQYF	TGCACCAGCAGCCAGGGGGTACGAGGCCCTTCCTACGAGCAGTACTTC
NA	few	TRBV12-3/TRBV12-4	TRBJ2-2	CASSPPRQVYHGELFF	TGTGCCAGCAGCCCCCCCCGACAGGTTTATCACGGGGAGCTGTTTTTT
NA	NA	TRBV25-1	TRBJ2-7	CASSWDIYEQYF	TGTGCCAGCAGTTGGGACATCTACGAGCAGTACTTC
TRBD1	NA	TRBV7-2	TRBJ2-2	CASSPAGGYTGELFF	TGTGCCAGCAGCCCAGCAGGGGGCTACACCGGGGAGCTGTTTTTT
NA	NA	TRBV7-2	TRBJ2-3	CASSTTGANTDTQYF	TGTGCCAGCAGCACGACAGGTGCAAACACAGATACGCAGTATTTT
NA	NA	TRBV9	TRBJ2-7	CASSVVGAEEGEQYF	TGTGCCAGCAGCGTAGTGGGAGCCGAAGAGGGCGAGCAGTACTTC
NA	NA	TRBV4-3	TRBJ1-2	CASSQDPRENYGYTF	TGCGCCAGCAGCCAAGACCCCAGAGAAAACTATGGCTACACCTTC
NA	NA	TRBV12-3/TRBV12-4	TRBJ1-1	CASSFYPAGTNTEAFF	TGTGCCAGCAGTTTTTACCCCGCCGGCACGAACACTGAAGCTTTCTTT
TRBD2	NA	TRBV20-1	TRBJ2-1	CSALTGTSGYNEQFF	TGCAGTGCCCTCACCGGGACTAGCGGGTACAATGAGCAGTTCTTC
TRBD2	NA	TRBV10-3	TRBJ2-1	CAISNLADNEQFF	TGTGCCATCAGCAATCTAGCGGACAATGAGCAGTTCTTC
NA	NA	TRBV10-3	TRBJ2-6	CAIKEAATSGANVLTF	TGTGCCATCAAAGAGGCAGCAACCTCTGGGGCCAACGTCCTGACTTTC
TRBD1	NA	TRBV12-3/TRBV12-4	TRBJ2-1	CASSINPQGKDF	TGTGCCAGCAGCATTAACCCACAGGGGAAGGACTTC
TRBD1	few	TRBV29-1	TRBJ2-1	CSAIGTGGPYNEQFF	TGCAGCGCCATAGGGACAGGGGGGCCCTACAATGAGCAGTTCTTC
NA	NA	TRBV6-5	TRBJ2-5	CASSSPPRGRETQYF	TGTGCCAGCAGTTCCCCGCCGCGGGGCCGGGAGACCCAGTACTTC
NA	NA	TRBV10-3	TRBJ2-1	CAIKADSYNEQFF	TGTGCCATCAAAGCGGACTCCTACAATGAGCAGTTCTTC
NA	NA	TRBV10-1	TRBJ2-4	CASTQRRKLAKNIQYF	TGCGCCAGCACCCAGAGGCGGAAACTAGCCAAAAACATTCAGTACTTC
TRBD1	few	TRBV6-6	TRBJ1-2	CASLQGASYGYTF	TGTGCCAGCCTACAGGGGGCTAGCTATGGCTACACCTTC
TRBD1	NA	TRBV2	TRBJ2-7	CASSAPQGMTYF	TGTGCCAGCAGTGCTCCACAGGGGATGACGTACTTC
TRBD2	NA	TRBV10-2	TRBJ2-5	CASSGLAGVAETQYF	TGCGCCAGCAGTGGACTAGCGGGAGTTGCTGAGACCCAGTACTTC
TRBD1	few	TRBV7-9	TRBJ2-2	CASSTRQGSGELFF	TGTGCCAGCAGCACCAGACAGGGGTCCGGGGAGCTGTTTTTT
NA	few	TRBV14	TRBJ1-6	CASSPGTQRSVFNSPLHF	TGTGCCAGCAGCCCAGGGACTCAGAGAAGCGTCTTTAATTCACCCCTCCACTTT
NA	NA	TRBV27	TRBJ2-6	CASSLTPPGFASYLTF	TGTGCCAGCAGTTTAACTCCCCCGGGCTTCGCATCGTACCTGACTTTC
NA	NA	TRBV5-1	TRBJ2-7	CASSSNPRGYEQYF	TGCGCCAGCAGCTCCAACCCTAGGGGGTACGAGCAGTACTTC
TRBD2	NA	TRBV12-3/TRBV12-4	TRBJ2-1	CASSFFGDYSNEQFF	TGTGCCAGCAGTTTCTTCGGGGACTACTCAAATGAGCAGTTCTTC
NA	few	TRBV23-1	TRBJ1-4	CASSLCSTQGNEKLFF	TGCGCCAGCAGCCTTTGCTCGACCCAGGGAAATGAAAAACTGTTTTTT
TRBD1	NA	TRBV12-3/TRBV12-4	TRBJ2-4	CASSPWTGENIQYF	TGTGCCAGCAGTCCGTGGACAGGGGAAAACATTCAGTACTTC
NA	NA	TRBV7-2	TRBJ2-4	CASSPGRGGTLAKNIQYF	TGTGCCAGCAGCCCAGGGAGGGGGGGAACTCTAGCCAAAAACATTCAGTACTTC
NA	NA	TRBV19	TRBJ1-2	CASSIGSRRNYGYTF	TGTGCCAGTAGTATAGGTAGCAGGAGAAACTATGGCTACACCTTC
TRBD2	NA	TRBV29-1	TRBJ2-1	CSVEGRGPGGSYNEQFF	TGCAGCGTTGAAGGCCGGGGGCCGGGAGGGTCCTACAATGAGCAGTTCTTC
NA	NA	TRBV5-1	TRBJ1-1	CASSPWTYTEAFF	TGCGCCAGCAGCCCCTGGACCTACACTGAAGCTTTCTTT
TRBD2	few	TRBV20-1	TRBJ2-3	CSARKLAGNTDTQYF	TGCAGTGCTCGGAAACTAGCGGGGAACACAGATACGCAGTATTTT
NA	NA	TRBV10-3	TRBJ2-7	CAISESGTIGQYF	TGTGCCATCAGTGAGTCCGGCACCATCGGGCAGTACTTC
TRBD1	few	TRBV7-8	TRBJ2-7	CASSRQGVAIYEQYF	TGTGCCAGCAGCAGACAGGGGGTTGCTATCTACGAGCAGTACTTC
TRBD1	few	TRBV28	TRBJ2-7	CASSLNRGWVYEQYF	TGTGCCAGCAGTTTAAACAGGGGATGGGTGTACGAGCAGTACTTC
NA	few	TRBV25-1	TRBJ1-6	CASREGGDPGPLHF	TGTGCCAGCAGGGAAGGGGGGGACCCAGGACCCCTCCACTTT
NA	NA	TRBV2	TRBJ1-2	CASSPGAEANYGYTF	TGTGCCAGCAGTCCAGGTGCTGAAGCTAACTATGGCTACACCTTC
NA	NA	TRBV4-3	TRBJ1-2	CASSQDSFDYGYTF	TGCGCCAGCAGCCAAGATTCGTTTGACTATGGCTACACCTTC
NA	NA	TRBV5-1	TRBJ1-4	CASSLGIRGGNEKLFF	TGCGCCAGCAGCTTGGGTATCCGAGGAGGGAATGAAAAACTGTTTTTT
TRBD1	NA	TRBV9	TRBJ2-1	CTSSVGQGADEQFF	TGTACCAGCAGCGTAGGCCAGGGGGCCGATGAGCAGTTCTTC
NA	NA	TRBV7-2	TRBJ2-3	CASSLGVAVTDTQYF	TGTGCCAGCAGCTTAGGAGTAGCGGTCACAGATACGCAGTATTTT